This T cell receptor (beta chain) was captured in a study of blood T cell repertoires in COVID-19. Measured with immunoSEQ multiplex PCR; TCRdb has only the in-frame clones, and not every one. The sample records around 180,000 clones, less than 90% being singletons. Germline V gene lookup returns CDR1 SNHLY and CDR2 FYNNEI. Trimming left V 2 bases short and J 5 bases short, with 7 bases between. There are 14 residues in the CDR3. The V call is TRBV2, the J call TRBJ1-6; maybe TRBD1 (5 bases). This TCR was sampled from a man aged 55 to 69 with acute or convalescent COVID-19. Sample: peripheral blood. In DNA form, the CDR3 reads TGTGCCAGCAGTGAAAGGGGTAATAATTCACCCCTCCACTTT. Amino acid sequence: CASSERGNNSPLHF.